Listed here are 20 T cell receptor beta chains from one sample, sequenced in a study of patients and donors after allogeneic stem cell transplantation. TCRdb reprocessed the RT-PCR reads with MiXCR, giving one entry per CDR3 protein. The sample lists about 24,000 distinct CDR3 sequences; roughly 43% were seen once. The sample comprised blood, either unsorted or a sorted T cell fraction (not recorded which). The source is a human donor who was either an allogeneic HSCT recipient or a stem cell or donor lymphocyte infusion donor (not recorded which). It is not recorded whose cells these are; they may come from a transplant donor.

V and J are TRBV9 and TRBJ2-1, with 8 bases that match TRBD2. The CDR3 length is 18 residues. Losses at the gene ends were 0 bases for V and 3 bases for J; bases not matched to a gene: 11. Germline CDR1 and CDR2: SGDLS and YYNGEE. In nucleotides, the CDR3 is TGTGCCAGCAGCGTAGCGGAGCTAGCGGGTGCTTTCTACAATGAGCAGTTCTTC. As protein: CASSVAELAGAFYNEQFF.

The chain joins TRBV6-5 to TRBJ1-1, with D perhaps matching TRBD1 (5 bases). This CDR3 comprises 15 residues. Looked up from germline, CDR1 is MNHEY and CDR2 is SVGAGI. With 2 bases removed from V and 1 base from J, the gap between germline ends came to 11 bases. The CDR3 region has the DNA TGTGCCAGCAGTTACGTTGGGGGGTGGAACACTGAAGCTTTCTTT. It encodes CASSYVGGWNTEAFF.

Ten or more counts support this clonotype. This rearrangement joins TRBV12-3 or TRBV12-4 to TRBJ1-2; TRBD1 matches at 9 bases. The CDR3 loop spans 15 amino acids. V gave up 5 bases and J gave up 7 bases; unmatched junction bases: 11. The CDR3 reads CASSGGTGIVSGYTF. In DNA form, the CDR3 reads TGTGCCAGCAGTGGTGGGACAGGGATAGTTTCTGGCTACACCTTC.

This rearrangement joins TRBV4-1 to TRBJ1-4; 8 bases align to TRBD1. The J segment lost 4 bases and the V segment lost 9 bases, leaving 4 bases of the junction unmatched. Germline V CDR1 and CDR2: MGHRA, YSYEKL. The CDR3 loop spans 13 amino acids. The DNA of the CDR3 is TGCGCCAGTGGACAGGGTTTTAATGAAAAACTGTTTTTT. Translation gives CASGQGFNEKLFF.

The chain combines TRBV5-1 with TRBJ2-1; D perhaps matches TRBD2 (7 bases). In germline, CDR1 is SGHRS, CDR2 YFSETQ. V gave up 3 bases and J gave up 2 bases, with 15 bases separating them. This CDR3 has 16 amino acids. The CDR3 sequence is CASSSQGRAPYNEQFF. The CDR3, as DNA: TGCGCCAGCAGCTCCCAGGGGAGGGCCCCCTACAATGAGCAGTTCTTC.

The rearrangement uses TRBV28 and TRBJ1-5; D remains ambiguous. Germline CDR1 MDHEN, CDR2 SYDVKM. CDR3 length: 15 amino acids. Between the trimmed V and J ends, which lost 6 bases and 1 base, there was a span of 13 bases. In DNA, the CDR3 is TGTGCCAGCAGAAAAGCGGGAGTAAGCAATCAGCCCCAGCATTTT. Its protein is CASRKAGVSNQPQHF. Supplemented by reference TRBV28 and TRBJ1-5, the full variable domain reads DVKVTQSSRYLVKRTGEKVFLECVQDMDHENMFWYRQDPGLGLRLIYFSYDVKMKEKGDIPEGYSVSREKKERFSLILESASTNQTSMYLCASRKAGVSNQPQHFGDGTRLSIL.

This clonotype was recorded a few times. The chain uses TRBV12-3 or TRBV12-4 and TRBJ1-3; D remains ambiguous. CDR3 length: 14 amino acids. The V gene lost 2 bases and the J gene lost 0 bases, with 5 bases spanning the gap. CDR3 in amino acids: CASSLTASGNTIYF. CDR3 DNA sequence: TGTGCCAGCAGTTTAACGGCCTCTGGAAACACCATATATTTT.

This clonotype was seen only a few times. This chain links TRBV20-1 with TRBJ2-1; 9 nucleotides match TRBD2. The junction had 7 bases not matched to a gene; V was cut back by 5 bases and J by 5 bases. The CDR3 length is 14 residues. CDR1 is DFQATT and CDR2 is SNEGSKA in the germline V gene (reference sequence). CDR3: CSAPGTSPDNEQFF. The CDR3 DNA sequence: TGCAGTGCTCCCGGGACTAGCCCGGACAATGAGCAGTTCTTC.

V gene TRBV7-9 combines with J gene TRBJ2-3; a weak D match, TRBD1 (5 bases). The CDR3 sequence is 17 residues long. V lost 1 base, J lost 0 bases, and 14 bases lay in between. CDR1 SEHNR and CDR2 FQNEAQ come from the germline V gene (reference sequence). The CDR3 bases are TGTGCCAGCAGCTTAGACGACAGCCGAACTAGCACAGATACGCAGTATTTT. It encodes CASSLDDSRTSTDTQYF.

J is TRBJ2-1 and V is TRBV7-3; 16 bases match TRBD2. V lost 5 bases and J lost 8; bases outside the gene matches: 6. The CDR3 contains 16 residues. CDR1 SGHTA and CDR2 FQGTGA come from the germline V gene. The CDR3 region is CASSLGTSGRAYEQFF. DNA of the CDR3: TGTGCCAGCAGCCTCGGGACTAGCGGGAGGGCCTATGAGCAGTTCTTC.

This clonotype was detected only a few times. The chain employs TRBV20-1 and TRBJ2-1, with D tentatively TRBD2 (6 bases). Germline CDR1 reads DFQATT; CDR2 reads SNEGSKA (reference sequence). The V and J ends lost 1 base and 7 bases respectively, with 14 bases between them. CDR3 length equals 14 residues. The CDR3 sequence: CSARARREYNEQFF. The CDR3 DNA is TGCAGTGCTAGAGCTCGACGGGAGTATAATGAGCAGTTCTTC.

This chain uses TRBV5-5 with TRBJ1-3; 7 bases line up with TRBD1. V lost 2 bases to trimming and J lost 2 bases; unmatched junction nucleotides: 7. Germline values: CDR1 SGHKS, CDR2 YYEKEE (reference sequence). The CDR3 has 16 amino acids. The CDR3 nucleotides are TGTGCCAGCAGCTTTCCCCACGGGACAGCTGGAAACACCATATATTTT. It yields the protein CASSFPHGTAGNTIYF.

This clonotype was seen a few times. CDR3 bases: TGCGCCAGCAGCTTGGTGGAGGGAATCGCGACTGAAGCTTTCTTT. Amino acid sequence: CASSLVEGIATEAFF. The chain links TRBV5-1 to TRBJ1-1; no clear D. The V and J ends lost 0 bases and 5 bases respectively, with 14 bases between them. The germline CDR1 and CDR2 sequences are SGHRS and YFSETQ. The CDR3 length is 15 residues.

Many counts were recorded for this clonotype. The chain links TRBV18 to TRBJ2-7, with D possibly TRBD2 on 6 matching bases. Germline-derived CDR1 and CDR2 are KGHSH and LQKENI. The V end was cut by 3 bases, the J end by 6 bases, with 9 bases between. The CDR3 is made up of 12 amino acids. The CDR3 sequence is CASSPVGGEQYF. The CDR3 DNA reads as TGTGCCAGCTCACCCGTCGGGGGCGAGCAGTACTTC.

This clonotype has more than one count but fewer than ten. The genes are TRBV29-1 and TRBJ1-1, with a possible D match to TRBD1 (6 bases). This CDR3 spans 16 amino acids. V lost 0 bases, J lost 4 bases, and 18 bases lay in between. CDR1 and CDR2 (germline): SQVTM, ANQGSEA. CDR3 residues: CSVEDRVGRGGTEAFF. The CDR3 DNA is TGCAGCGTTGAAGATCGGGTAGGGAGAGGGGGCACTGAAGCTTTCTTT.

The chain joins TRBV29-1 to TRBJ2-3, with D unresolved. This CDR3 region has 12 residues. Germline loops: CDR1 SQVTM, CDR2 ANQGSEA. The ends were cut back, 4 bases at V and 6 bases at J, with 11 bases in the middle. The CDR3 region has the DNA TGCAGCGTTGTCCCGAAGGCGGATACGCAGTATTTT. Translating gives CSVVPKADTQYF.

This clonotype appeared many times. This sequence joins TRBV20-1 and TRBJ2-1; tentatively, D is TRBD1 (5 bases). V gave up 5 bases and J gave up 12 bases, with 20 bases separating them. The V gene's germline CDR1 is DFQATT and CDR2 SNEGSKA (reference sequence). CDR3 length: 13 amino acids. CDR3: CSALTESNVGQFF. The CDR3 region has the DNA TGCAGTGCTTTGACAGAATCCAATGTGGGGCAGTTCTTC.

Here the CDR3 reads CASSRGIPYEQYF. The CDR3 bases are TGTGCCAGCAGTCGCGGGATACCCTACGAGCAGTACTTC. V gene TRBV27 combines with J gene TRBJ2-7; D perhaps matches TRBD2 (6 bases). This CDR3 contains 13 residues. V lost 5 bases to trimming and J lost 2 bases, with 10 bases between them. The germline gives CDR1 MNHEY, CDR2 SMNVEV (reference sequence).

CDR3 sequence: CASSFGRGNEKLFF. DNA of the CDR3: TGCGCCAGCAGCTTCGGGAGGGGGAATGAAAAACTGTTTTTT. The chain couples TRBV5-1 to TRBJ1-4, with a tentative D call TRBD1 (6 bases). V was pared by 2 bases and J by 5 bases, with 10 bases between. In germline, CDR1 is SGHRS, CDR2 YFSETQ. The CDR3 length is 14 residues. The full variable domain, with the rest looked up from reference TRBV5-1 and TRBJ1-4, is KAGVTQTPRYLIKTRGQQVTLSCSPISGHRSVSWYQQTPGQGLQFLFEYFSETQRNKGNFPGRFSGRQFSNSRSEMNVSTLELGDSALYLCASSFGRGNEKLFFGSGTQLSVL.

This clonotype has a handful of counts. The chain has TRBV6-6 and TRBJ1-2; D remains unclear. Germline-derived CDR1 and CDR2 are MNHNY and SVGAGI (reference sequence). V lost 5 bases and J lost 7, with 11 bases in between. CDR3 length: 12 residues. The DNA for the CDR3 is TGTGCCAGCAGTCTCGCCACCCTTGGCTACACCTTC. Its protein is CASSLATLGYTF.